These 21 T cell receptor beta chains share one sample of origin, sequenced in a study of identifying expanded T cells in peripheral blood (dated by TCRdb to the late 2010s). Library creation used the immunoSEQ multiplex PCR assay. TCRdb limited this immuneACCESS table to in-frame rearrangements with V and J called. A share of clones is missing; checked studies link under half to unresolved V genes, and the rest is unexplained. In this sample the table shows approximately 58,000 clones, around 81% of which occur a single time. Approximately 19% of the sample lies in the top ten. Material for sequencing was blood. The receptors were sampled from a person between 18 and 75 years old in good health.

This sequence joins TRBV9 and TRBJ2-5; D is undetermined. The V end lost 3 bases, the J end lost 7 bases, and 16 bases lay between the germline ends. Per germline, CDR1 SGDLS and CDR2 YYNGEE. The CDR3 extends over 14 amino acids. The CDR3 reads CASSAPPGSGTQYF. CDR3 nucleotide sequence: TGTGCCAGCAGCGCCCCCCCGGGTTCGGGGACCCAGTACTTC. The entire variable domain, with the rest obtained from reference TRBV9 and TRBJ2-5, is as follows: DSGVTQTPKHLITATGQRVTLRCSPRSGDLSVYWYQQSLDQGLQFLIQYYNGEERAKGNILERFSAQQFPDLHSELNLSSLELGDSALYFCASSAPPGSGTQYFGPGTRLLVL.

The chain links TRBV2 to TRBJ2-1; 8 bases line up with TRBD2. Trimming took 7 bases from V and 7 from J; bases not matched to a gene: 6. The CDR3 runs to 13 residues. Germline V gene lookup returns CDR1 SNHLY and CDR2 FYNNEI. CDR3 coding DNA: TGTGCCAGCACTAGACTAGCGATAAATGAGCAGTTCTTC. The encoded protein is CASTRLAINEQFF.

The rearrangement uses TRBV6-6 and TRBJ1-3; D is uncertain. The CDR3 is 15 amino acids. Trimming removed 0 bases at V and 0 bases at J, with 6 bases between. The germline gives CDR1 MNHNY, CDR2 SVGAGI (reference sequence). The CDR3 here is CASSYSGFSGNTIYF. The CDR3 DNA reads as TGTGCCAGCAGTTACTCAGGGTTCTCTGGAAACACCATATATTTT.

The chain combines TRBV30 with TRBJ1-1; maybe TRBD1 (5 bases). The ends were cut back, 3 bases at V and 0 bases at J, with 11 bases in the middle. CDR1 is GTSNPN, CDR2 SVGIG, per germline (reference sequence). The CDR3 has 14 residues. The CDR3 bases are TGTGCCTGGAGCGAGGGGTCGTTGAACACTGAAGCTTTCTTT. Its translation: CAWSEGSLNTEAFF.

The chain combines TRBV18 with TRBJ2-1; 9 positions agree with TRBD2. CDR1 and CDR2 (germline): KGHSH, LQKENI. V shed 4 bases, J shed 7 bases, and the junction held 8 bases outside the gene matches. The CDR3 consists of 15 residues. The CDR3 DNA follows: TGTGCCAGCTCACTTGAGGGACTAGCATTAAATGAGCAGTTCTTC. This codes for CASSLEGLALNEQFF.

The gene calls are TRBV27 and TRBJ2-7; D possibly corresponds to TRBD1 (6 bases). The CDR3 consists of 15 residues. CDR1 and CDR2 (germline): MNHEY, SMNVEV (reference sequence). The ends were cut back, 4 bases at V and 4 bases at J, with 17 bases in the middle. This CDR3 is CASSSDRDTTYEQYF. Here the CDR3 DNA reads TGTGCCAGCAGTTCTGACCGGGACACGACTTACGAGCAGTACTTC.

The V and J genes are TRBV27 and TRBJ2-5; 7 bases align to TRBD1. Germline V lookup: CDR1 MNHEY, CDR2 SMNVEV (reference sequence). The ends lost 7 bases at V and 5 bases at J; junction bases unmatched: 10. The CDR3 extends over 14 amino acids. DNA of the CDR3: TGTGCCAGCAAGCCACAGGGGAAAGGCGAGACCCAGTACTTC. Translated, it gives CASKPQGKGETQYF.

The V and J genes are TRBV5-1 and TRBJ2-3; 9 nucleotides match TRBD2. Unmatched junction bases numbered 8, after V lost 4 bases and J lost 2 bases. In germline, CDR1 is SGHRS, CDR2 YFSETQ. The CDR3 is 16 amino acids. Written as DNA, the CDR3 is TGCGCCAGCAGCGGTCTGACTAGCGGTTACACAGATACGCAGTATTTT. Amino acid sequence: CASSGLTSGYTDTQYF.

In this sample, this clone turned up once. The chain is built from TRBV7-3 and TRBJ2-3; TRBD2 might be the D (6 bases). Trimming removed 1 base at V and 0 bases at J, with 11 bases between. Germline CDR1 and CDR2: SGHTA and FQGTGA. The CDR3 has 16 residues. CDR3 nucleotides: TGTGCCAGCAGCTTAAAAACGGGGGTTAGCACAGATACGCAGTATTTT. It yields the protein CASSLKTGVSTDTQYF.

This clone came up a few times. This chain links TRBV30 with TRBJ1-2; TRBD1 might be the D (5 bases). This CDR3 contains 13 residues. V was pared by 1 base and J by 3 bases, with 9 bases between. Per germline, CDR1 GTSNPN and CDR2 SVGIG (reference sequence). In DNA, the CDR3 is TGTGCCTGGAGTGGGTCACAGGACTATGGCTACACCTTC. As protein: CAWSGSQDYGYTF.

Written as DNA, the CDR3 is TGTGCCAGCTCACCCGGTAACACAGGGTGGACTGAAGCTTTCTTT. It yields the protein CASSPGNTGWTEAFF. This sequence joins TRBV18 and TRBJ1-1, with D possibly matching TRBD1 (6 bases). V lost 3 bases to trimming and J lost 5 bases, with 16 bases between them. The V gene's germline CDR1 is KGHSH and CDR2 LQKENI. The CDR3 totals 15 residues.

The chain carries TRBV27 and TRBJ2-3, with D uncertain. Trimming took 6 bases from V and 6 from J, leaving 10 bases between them. The CDR3 length is 12 residues. Germline V lookup: CDR1 MNHEY, CDR2 SMNVEV (reference sequence). CDR3 in DNA: TGTGCCAGCAGCCCTCGTCAGGATACGCAGTATTTT. It yields the protein CASSPRQDTQYF.

This chain connects TRBV11-2 to TRBJ2-1; no definite D call. Looked up from germline, CDR1 is SGHAT and CDR2 is FQNNGV. This CDR3 contains 15 residues. V lost 1 base to trimming and J lost 0 bases, with 7 bases between them. CDR3 sequence reads: CASSLGASSYNEQFF. CDR3 DNA sequence: TGTGCCAGCAGCTTAGGCGCGAGCTCCTACAATGAGCAGTTCTTC.

This clone was observed a few times. The chain joins TRBV6-1 to TRBJ1-5; TRBD1 aligns across 8 bases. Trimming at V came to 3 bases and at J to 6 bases, leaving 7 bases not matched to a gene. Germline CDR1 and CDR2: MNHNS and SASEGT. This CDR3 is 15 amino acids long. The CDR3: CASSETTGVGQPQHF. Here the CDR3 DNA reads TGTGCCAGCAGTGAGACGACAGGGGTCGGTCAGCCCCAGCATTTT.

The chain employs TRBV29-1 and TRBJ1-4, with D perhaps matching TRBD1 (6 bases). This CDR3 has 14 residues. With 8 bases removed from V and 6 bases from J, the gap between germline ends came to 19 bases. Germline CDR1 SQVTM, CDR2 ANQGSEA. The CDR3 loop reads CSFDEGGAYEKLFF. For the CDR3, the DNA is TGCAGCTTCGATGAAGGGGGGGCGTATGAAAAACTGTTTTTT.

This chain uses TRBV7-2 with TRBJ2-1; D is perhaps TRBD1 (6 bases). From germline, CDR1 is SGHTA and CDR2 FQGNSA. V was cut by 4 bases and J by 4 bases, with 11 bases left in between. The CDR3 sequence is 14 residues long. CDR3 DNA: TGTGCCAGCAGCTCAGGACAGAATTACAATGAGCAGTTCTTC. Translation gives CASSSGQNYNEQFF.

This chain connects TRBV5-1 to TRBJ2-3; D is perhaps TRBD2 (6 bases). Germline V gene data show CDR1 as SGHRS and CDR2 as YFSETQ. CDR3 length equals 16 residues. Between the trimmed V and J ends, which lost 2 bases and 0 bases, there was a span of 13 bases. The CDR3, as DNA: TGCGCCAGCAGCTTTAGACTTAGCGGCAGCACAGATACGCAGTATTTT. Translated: CASSFRLSGSTDTQYF.

The V call is TRBV7-9, the J call TRBJ1-2; 8 positions match TRBD1. This CDR3 has 16 amino acids. CDR1 is SEHNR and CDR2 is FQNEAQ in the germline V gene (reference sequence). Unmatched junction bases numbered 6, after V lost 1 base and J lost 2 bases. This CDR3 is CASSLDRTGKNYGYTF. CDR3 DNA: TGTGCCAGCAGCTTAGATCGGACAGGGAAAAACTATGGCTACACCTTC.

The chain employs TRBV2 and TRBJ2-5; 8 nucleotides match TRBD1. Germline values: CDR1 SNHLY, CDR2 FYNNEI. This CDR3 contains 14 residues. The trim removed 1 base at V and 6 bases at J, leaving 4 bases unmatched. The CDR3 here is CASSEDRGIKTQYF. CDR3 sequence (DNA): TGTGCCAGCAGTGAAGACAGGGGGATAAAGACCCAGTACTTC.

This clone was picked up a small number of times. The chain employs TRBV2 and TRBJ1-2; D gene unclear. CDR1 and CDR2 from the germline V gene are SNHLY and FYNNEI. Deletions cut 5 bases from V and 7 bases from J, with 11 bases between. The CDR3 extends over 12 amino acids. In DNA, the CDR3 is TGTGCCAGCAGTTCCCGCCGGGTTGGCTACACCTTC. Protein: CASSSRRVGYTF.

This chain joins TRBV5-4 and TRBJ1-3, with 7 bases that match TRBD1. This CDR3 is 18 amino acids long. The germline V gene has CDR1 SGHNT and CDR2 YYREEE (reference sequence). Trimming removed 2 bases from V and 0 bases from J; junction bases left unmatched: 11. In DNA form, the CDR3 reads TGTGCCAGCAGCTTTCACGCGACAGGGACGTACTCTGGAAACACCATATATTTT. It is translated as CASSFHATGTYSGNTIYF.